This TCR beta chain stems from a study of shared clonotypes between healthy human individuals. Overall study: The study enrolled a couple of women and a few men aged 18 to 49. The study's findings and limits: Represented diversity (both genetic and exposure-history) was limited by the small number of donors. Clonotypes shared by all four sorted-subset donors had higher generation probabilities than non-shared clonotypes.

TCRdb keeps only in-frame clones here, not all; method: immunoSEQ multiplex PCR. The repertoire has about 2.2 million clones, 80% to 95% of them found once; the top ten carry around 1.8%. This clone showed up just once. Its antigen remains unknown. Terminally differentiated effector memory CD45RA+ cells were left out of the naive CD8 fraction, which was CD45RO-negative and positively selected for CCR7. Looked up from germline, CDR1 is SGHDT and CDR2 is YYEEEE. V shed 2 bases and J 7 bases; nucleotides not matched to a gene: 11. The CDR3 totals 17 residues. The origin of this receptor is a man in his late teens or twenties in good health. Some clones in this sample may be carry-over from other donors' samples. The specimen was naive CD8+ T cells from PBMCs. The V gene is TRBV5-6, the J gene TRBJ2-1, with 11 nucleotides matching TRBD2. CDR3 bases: TGTGCCAGCAGCTTAGGGGGACTAGCGGCCCTTCTAAATGAGCAGTTCTTC. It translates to CASSLGGLAALLNEQFF.